A single sample is the source of the 25 T cell receptor beta chains below, sequenced in a study of blood T cell repertoires in COVID-19. The data were produced by immunoSEQ multiplex PCR, yet TCRdb's version contains in-frame clones alone and is incomplete. The sample contains a few hundred thousand clones, 65% to 85% of which appear only once. The sequenced sample was PBMCs or T cells enriched from blood (not recorded which). The receptors come from a man aged 45-65 years who had recovered from COVID-19.

The V gene is TRBV7-8, the J gene TRBJ2-7, with D possibly TRBD2 on 6 matching bases. V dropped 5 bases and J dropped 5 bases, with 19 bases sitting between them. Per germline, CDR1 SGHVS and CDR2 FQNEAQ. This CDR3 region has 15 residues. As DNA, the CDR3 is TGTGCCAGCAGCGCTGGAGGGCCAACCCCTCACGAGCAGTACTTC. Encoded protein: CASSAGGPTPHEQYF.

This clone is a singleton in its sample. This chain links TRBV4-1 with TRBJ2-3, with no clear D. This CDR3 region has 12 residues. Trimming left V 1 base short and J 7 bases short, with 6 bases between. Germline V lookup: CDR1 MGHRA, CDR2 YSYEKL. CDR3 in amino acids: CASSQVRNTQYF. CDR3 coding DNA: TGCGCCAGCAGCCAAGTGAGAAATACGCAGTATTTT.

J is TRBJ2-2 and V is TRBV7-2; D gene ambiguous. Trimming removed 4 bases at V and 0 bases at J, with 21 bases between. Germline assignment: CDR1 SGHTA and CDR2 FQGNSA. This CDR3 is 19 amino acids long. The CDR3: CASSSRISFERANTGELFF. The CDR3 DNA sequence: TGTGCCAGCAGCTCAAGGATCTCCTTCGAGCGAGCGAACACCGGGGAGCTGTTTTTT.

The chain uses TRBV5-1 and TRBJ2-1; the match to TRBD2 covers 11 bases. Looked up from germline, CDR1 is SGHRS and CDR2 is YFSETQ. The J segment lost 16 bases and the V segment lost 0 bases, leaving 9 bases of the junction unmatched. The CDR3 extends over 14 amino acids. CDR3 sequence reads: CASSLDSSGRVPFF. The CDR3 region has the DNA TGCGCCAGCAGCTTGGATAGTAGCGGGAGGGTCCCCTTCTTC.

This sequence joins TRBV11-3 and TRBJ1-1; TRBD1 might be the D (5 bases). The germline V gene has CDR1 SGHNT and CDR2 YENEEA. V was cut by 2 bases and J by 3 bases, with 7 bases left in between. This CDR3 spans 13 amino acids. DNA of the CDR3: TGTGCCAGCAGCTTATCCAGGGACACTGAAGCTTTCTTT. Protein: CASSLSRDTEAFF.

CDR3 nucleotides: TGTGCCACAGCGGGACAGGGACGGGACGAGCAGTACTTC. Translation gives CATAGQGRDEQYF. The V and J genes are TRBV27 and TRBJ2-7; TRBD1 agrees at 9 bases. Germline CDR1 reads MNHEY; CDR2 reads SMNVEV (reference sequence). Germline trimming cut 10 bases from V and 5 bases from J; bases unmatched to any gene: 9. This CDR3 has 13 residues.

The chain carries TRBV19 and TRBJ1-6, with a possible D match to TRBD1 (6 bases). The V and J ends lost 8 bases and 5 bases respectively, with 13 bases between them. The germline V gene has CDR1 LNHDA and CDR2 SQIVND (reference sequence). The CDR3 sequence is 14 residues long. CDR3 nucleotides: TGTGCCAGTCACGAGGGGGTCGATAATTCACCCCTCCACTTT. Protein: CASHEGVDNSPLHF.

As for this clone: This may be a read error, as it is one base from a much larger clone. The rearrangement uses TRBV12-3 or TRBV12-4 and TRBJ1-1; D remains unclear. This CDR3 has 12 amino acids. Deletions cut 4 bases from V and 10 bases from J, with 13 bases between. The DNA for the CDR3 is TGTGCCAGCAGTTCCCCGGGGAAGGGAGCTTTCTTT. Encoded protein: CASSSPGKGAFF.

In this sample, this clone turned up a few times. V usage is TRBV6-6 and J usage is TRBJ1-3; 11 bases match TRBD1. The CDR3 consists of 17 residues. Germline CDR1 reads MNHNY; CDR2 reads SVGAGI (reference sequence). J gave up 4 bases and V 5 bases, and 10 bases lay outside the gene matches. The CDR3 bases are TGTGCCAGCAGTCGGACCGGGACAGGGGGAATCGGAAACACCATATATTTT. Protein: CASSRTGTGGIGNTIYF.

The chain couples TRBV5-1 to TRBJ2-7, with 9 nucleotides matching TRBD1. The V and J ends lost 3 bases and 1 base, in that order; junction bases with no gene match: 5. The germline gives CDR1 SGHRS, CDR2 YFSETQ. The CDR3 extends over 15 amino acids. CDR3 coding DNA: TGCGCCAGCAGCTCCGGGACAGGGATTTCCTACGAGCAGTACTTC. Its protein product is CASSSGTGISYEQYF.

The chain recombines TRBV14 with TRBJ1-2; 8 positions agree with TRBD1. The CDR3 consists of 14 residues. The trim removed 4 bases at V and 5 bases at J, leaving 6 bases unmatched. Germline V gene lookup returns CDR1 SGHDN and CDR2 FVKESK. The CDR3 reads CASSLGQGPYGYTF. The CDR3 DNA sequence: TGTGCCAGCAGCCTAGGACAGGGCCCATATGGCTACACCTTC.

The chain joins TRBV9 to TRBJ2-5, with a weak D call TRBD2 (7 bases). The CDR3 contains 16 residues. Germline V gives CDR1 SGDLS, CDR2 YYNGEE. Trimming shortened V by 5 bases and J by 1 base, and 18 bases separated the two germline ends. CDR3 protein: CASSDIPGGTQETQYF. The CDR3 nucleotides read TGTGCCAGCAGTGATATTCCGGGGGGCACCCAAGAGACCCAGTACTTC.

The V and J genes are TRBV7-8 and TRBJ1-1; 8 bases are a match to TRBD1. The CDR3 length is 15 residues. The V gene's germline CDR1 is SGHVS and CDR2 FQNEAQ. The ends lost 4 bases at V and 0 bases at J; junction bases unmatched: 4. The CDR3 DNA reads TGTGCCAGCAGCTCGACAGGGGTTTTGAACACTGAAGCTTTCTTT. Its translation is CASSSTGVLNTEAFF. Drawing the rest from reference TRBV7-8 and TRBJ1-1, the complete variable domain is GAGVSQSPRYKVAKRGQDVALRCDPISGHVSLFWYQQALGQGPEFLTYFQNEAQLDKSGLPSDRFFAERPEGSVSTLKIQRTQQEDSAVYLCASSSTGVLNTEAFFGQGTRLTVV.

This clone was seen once. The V gene is TRBV7-6, the J gene TRBJ1-1; possibly TRBD1 for D (5 bases). The CDR3 spans 16 residues. Deletions cut 5 bases from V and 7 bases from J, with 23 bases between. CDR1 is SGHVS and CDR2 is FNYEAQ in the germline V gene. CDR3 coding DNA: TGTGCCAGCAGCCCCGAGGTGGGTGTGGGGCCGATTGAAGCTTTCTTT. Protein product: CASSPEVGVGPIEAFF.

V gene TRBV9 combines with J gene TRBJ2-7, with TRBD2 as a possible D gene (5 bases). This CDR3 spans 15 amino acids. The V gene lost 4 bases and the J gene lost 4 bases, with 18 bases spanning the gap. CDR1 is SGDLS and CDR2 is YYNGEE in the germline V gene. This CDR3 is CASSPGRVAWYEQYF. The CDR3 DNA is TGTGCCAGCAGCCCGGGAAGGGTTGCTTGGTACGAGCAGTACTTC. The full variable domain, in which reference TRBV9 and TRBJ2-7 provide the parts outside the CDR3, is DSGVTQTPKHLITATGQRVTLRCSPRSGDLSVYWYQQSLDQGLQFLIQYYNGEERAKGNILERFSAQQFPDLHSELNLSSLELGDSALYFCASSPGRVAWYEQYFGPGTRLTVT.

This chain joins TRBV10-2 and TRBJ1-2; no firm D call. The V and J ends lost 5 bases and 7 bases respectively, with 14 bases between them. The CDR3 totals 13 residues. CDR1 is WSHSY, CDR2 SAAADI, per germline. In nucleotides, the CDR3 is TGCGCCAGCAGTCCGACACCAGACCGTGGCTACACCTTC. It encodes CASSPTPDRGYTF.

Written as DNA, the CDR3 is TGTGCCAGCAGCTTAAGACTAGCGGGGGGGTACGAGCAGTACTTC. This codes for CASSLRLAGGYEQYF. The chain uses TRBV7-2 and TRBJ2-7; TRBD2 aligns across 14 bases. The germline CDR1 and CDR2 sequences are SGHTA and FQGNSA. The CDR3 extends over 15 amino acids. Trimming cost V 2 bases and J 4 bases; bases outside gene matches: 1. Variable domain in full (rest from reference TRBV7-2 and TRBJ2-7): GAGVSQSPSNKVTEKGKDVELRCDPISGHTALYWYRQSLGQGLEFLIYFQGNSAPDKSGLPSDRFSAERTGGSVSTLTIQRTQQEDSAVYLCASSLRLAGGYEQYFGPGTRLTVT.

The chain joins TRBV5-6 to TRBJ1-6; a weak D match, TRBD1 (5 bases). Germline loops: CDR1 SGHDT, CDR2 YYEEEE. Trimming stripped 0 bases from V and 8 bases from J, with 18 bases between. There are 17 residues in the CDR3. The CDR3 loop is CASSLARAYGFDSPLHF. In nucleotides, the CDR3 is TGTGCCAGCAGCTTGGCCAGGGCTTATGGGTTTGATTCACCCCTCCACTTT.

The chain is built from TRBV2 and TRBJ2-3; 7 bases fit TRBD1. V was clipped by 8 bases and J by 4 bases; unmatched bases: 9. This CDR3 spans 14 amino acids. Germline assignment: CDR1 SNHLY and CDR2 FYNNEI. CDR3 protein: CASSRDSLPDTQYF. The CDR3 DNA is TGTGCCAGCTCCCGGGACAGCCTTCCAGATACGCAGTATTTT.

This clone has just a few counts. The chain uses TRBV2 and TRBJ1-2; 9 bases map to TRBD1. This CDR3 is 13 amino acids long. V was pared by 7 bases and J by 2 bases, with 2 bases of the junction left unmatched. Germline assignment: CDR1 SNHLY and CDR2 FYNNEI. CDR3 loop: CASIQGANYGYTF. The CDR3 DNA reads TGTGCCAGCATACAGGGGGCGAACTATGGCTACACCTTC.

This chain connects TRBV10-3 to TRBJ2-1, with 12 bases fitting TRBD2. CDR1 and CDR2 (germline): ENHRY, SYGVKD. This CDR3 region has 16 residues. V was pared by 7 bases and J by 2 bases, with 6 bases of the junction left unmatched. For the CDR3, the DNA is TGTGCCATCACTAGGACTAGCGGGAAGGCCTACAATGAGCAGTTCTTC. Its protein is CAITRTSGKAYNEQFF.

The V and J genes are TRBV7-6 and TRBJ2-7; possibly TRBD1 for D (6 bases). This CDR3 has 14 amino acids. Trimming left V 1 base short and J 4 bases short, with 11 bases between. Germline loops: CDR1 SGHVS, CDR2 FNYEAQ. CDR3: CASSLGDKGYEQYF. CDR3 coding DNA: TGTGCCAGCAGCTTAGGGGACAAGGGTTACGAGCAGTACTTC.

V and J are TRBV2 and TRBJ1-2; the D is unclear. With 4 bases removed from V and 4 bases from J, the gap between germline ends came to 22 bases. There are 17 residues in the CDR3. Germline values: CDR1 SNHLY, CDR2 FYNNEI. The CDR3 loop is CASSGLAAGRGSYGYTF. The CDR3 DNA sequence: TGTGCCAGCAGTGGCCTGGCGGCAGGCCGCGGGAGCTATGGCTACACCTTC.

The rearrangement joins TRBV24-1 to TRBJ2-1, with 7 bases fitting TRBD1. The CDR3 spans 19 residues. Trimming cost V 4 bases and J 5 bases; bases outside gene matches: 19. Germline V lookup: CDR1 KGHDR, CDR2 SFDVKD. The CDR3 DNA follows: TGTGCCACCAGTGACACGACGAGGACACGGGACAGAGTTGACAATGAGCAGTTCTTC. Translation gives CATSDTTRTRDRVDNEQFF.

The chain links TRBV29-1 to TRBJ2-7; 7 positions match TRBD2. The V gene end was trimmed by 6 bases and the J gene end by 2 bases; junction bases not matched to a gene: 7. This CDR3 spans 13 amino acids. The germline gives CDR1 SQVTM, CDR2 ANQGSEA. In DNA, the CDR3 is TGCAGCGTAATGACTAGCCTAGCCTACGAGCAGTACTTC. The encoded protein is CSVMTSLAYEQYF.